This TCR beta chain comes out of a study of radiation and T cells in renal cell carcinoma (dated by TCRdb to the early 2020s). Broadly, across the study: The samples were drawn from a clinical trial, where primary renal cell carcinomas were treated with 15 Gy of stereotactic body radiation therapy and then removed by nephrectomy 4 weeks afterward. TCR beta sequencing covered some 55 samples in total, comprising approximately 26 tumors and approximately 27 peripheral blood samples. In the 53 samples combined, 4,016,671 unique CDR3 nucleotide sequences were found, encoding about 2.7 million unique CDR3 amino acid sequences.

Beyond this particular receptor, the publication reports: Top tumor clonotypes rose in blood from baseline to 2 weeks post-radiation, then contracted by 4 weeks, suggesting transient expansion of tumor-resident clones. Because pretreatment tumor biopsies were not available, the baseline intratumoral presence of clonotypes could not be determined. Effects of radiation dose or scheduling on the TCR repertoire could not be addressed with the single-armed trial design. Tracking of blood repertoire dynamics stopped at four to five weeks after treatment, with no follow-up past that point.

The immunoSEQ kit was used, according to the manufacturer's recommendations, to generate TCR beta libraries from genomic DNA. Library preparation used a first multiplex PCR with proprietary primers, then a second PCR adding unique barcodes, with bead cleanups after each round. A kit-provided positive control reaction and a negative control reaction were included in every sample batch. The final libraries underwent checking on an Agilent 4200 TapeStation D1000 ScreenTape, volumetric pooling, and quantification by qPCR. An Illumina NextSeq500 fitted with a MidOutput 150-cycle cartridge performed the sequencing, running 156 Read1 cycles and 15 Index1 cycles with the kit's custom primers. The pooled library was loaded at around 1 pM, and about 20% PhiX control was spiked in. On the authors' methods: Vendor-processed data were analyzed in R, with a clonotype defined as all T cells sharing the same CDR3 nucleotide sequence. In the clone abundance analyses, frequencies were normalized to the 10,000 most abundant clones in each sample. Public T cell clones, which averaged fewer than five per sample, were excluded before analysis. A difference in abundance of at least 32-fold between compartments was used to define tumor-enriched and baseline blood-enriched clonotypes. A beta-binomial differential abundance model was used to identify clonotypes that expanded or contracted between blood time points. The Baroni-Urbani and Buser coefficient was used to measure tumor-blood repertoire similarity, and groups were compared with two-tailed Wilcoxon tests in R. Held by TCRdb, this immuneACCESS table contains in-frame sequences only and omits some clones. Under half of the omission traces to an unresolved V gene where checked; the cause of the rest is unknown. The V and J calls and clone size were taken over from that table, and D and trimming were inferred from the DNA. The sample includes about 150,000 clones, with roughly 89% observed a single time. About an eighth of the sample comes from the top ten.

The sample's time point label, decoded: blood 2 weeks post-SBRT. Per the publication, the treatment or condition label means: 15 Gy SBRT to primary tumor, nephrectomy 4 weeks later. To track tumor-enriched clonotypes, serial peripheral blood was sampled from radiation-treated patients at baseline and at 2 weeks and 4 weeks after SBRT. All patients had renal cell carcinoma with clear cell pathology. The QIAamp DNA Blood Mini Kit (Qiagen) was used to prepare genomic DNA for TCR sequencing. The analyses included just those samples that passed every quality control check. To note about this clone: Its antigen has not been determined. No base-level quality is on record; no much larger clone is a single base apart.

CDR1 and CDR2 (MGHRA, YSYEKL) derive from the germline V gene. V is clipped by 0 bases and J by 2 bases, and the sequence between their germline boundaries is 20 bases long. The CDR3 has 20 amino acids, counting the end cysteine and phenylalanine. The sequence is cut down to CDR3 DNA, 60 bases in frame from base 1. The origin of this receptor is a woman between 45 and 65 years old with renal cell carcinoma. Sequenced material: blood, taken from a patient whose treatment included radiotherapy and nephrectomy. Here the chain combines TRBV4-1 and TRBJ2-6; TRBD1 might be the D gene, on 6 matching bases. The CDR3 sequence is CASSQEEIGTPGAGANVLTF. The DNA sequence is given as TGCGCCAGCAGCCAAGAAGAGATTGGGACACCCGGGGCTGGGGCCAACGTCCTGACTTTC.